Sequencing of this TCR beta chain was carried out in a study of response to subunit inactivated influenza vaccine. General study results and limits: Few additional T cells are recruited per seasonal influenza vaccination, authors suggested.

Germline V gene sequence: CDR1 SGDLS, CDR2 YYNGEE. This CDR3 has 13 residues. The V gene end was trimmed by 7 bases and the J gene end by 3 bases; junction bases not matched to a gene: 6. For this clonotype: Its matching antigen is unknown.

TCRdb reprocessed the RT-PCR reads with MiXCR, giving one entry per CDR3 protein. The sample holds about 180,000 distinct CDR3 sequences, around 10% seen once. V is TRBV9 and J is TRBJ2-7; 8 nucleotides agree with TRBD1. This clonotype was obtained from a man aged 50 to 69 who received an inactivated influenza vaccine. The sample was CD8+ T cells sorted from PBMCs, taken 23 months after vaccination. The CDR3 region is CASGGGQDYEQYF. DNA for the CDR3: TGTGCCAGCGGAGGGGGACAGGACTACGAGCAGTACTTC.